Listed here are 14 T cell receptor beta chains from one sample, sequenced in a study of identical twins. One entry per CDR3 protein, called by TCRdb with MiXCR from the 5' RACE reads. The sample lists fewer than 800,000 distinct CDR3 sequences, less than 9% occurring once. Another study also made use of these data, one on yellow fever vaccine responses in identical twins.

The material sequenced was PBMCs. These receptors were obtained from a woman between 18 and 30 years old in good health.

In this sample, this clonotype turned up many times. The chain couples TRBV5-1 to TRBJ2-3; no clear D. Germline CDR1 SGHRS, CDR2 YFSETQ. The CDR3 runs to 14 residues. Trimming shortened V by 4 bases and J by 2 bases, and 11 bases separated the two germline ends. The CDR3 reads CASSPAGNTDTQYF. In DNA, the CDR3 is TGCGCCAGCAGCCCGGCTGGCAACACAGATACGCAGTATTTT. Complete variable domain (other parts from reference TRBV5-1 and TRBJ2-3): KAGVTQTPRYLIKTRGQQVTLSCSPISGHRSVSWYQQTPGQGLQFLFEYFSETQRNKGNFPGRFSGRQFSNSRSEMNVSTLELGDSALYLCASSPAGNTDTQYFGPGTRLTVL.

J is TRBJ2-7 and V is TRBV5-6; no reliable D call. The CDR3 sequence is 11 residues long. Trimming took off 0 bases at V and 8 bases at J, with 6 bases between the two ends. Germline V gene sequence: CDR1 SGHDT, CDR2 YYEEEE. In DNA, the CDR3 is TGTGCCAGCAGCTTGGAGGGCCAGCAGTACTTC. This encodes CASSLEGQQYF. The complete variable domain, with remaining parts taken from reference TRBV5-6 and TRBJ2-7, reads DAGVTQSPTHLIKTRGQQVTLRCSPKSGHDTVSWYQQALGQGPQFIFQYYEEEERQRGNFPDRFSGHQFPNYSSELNVNALLLGDSALYLCASSLEGQQYFGPGTRLTVT.

This clonotype has just a few counts. The genes are TRBV12-3 or TRBV12-4 and TRBJ1-1; D not certain. V shed 4 bases and J shed 7 bases, with 10 bases lying between them. The CDR3 is 12 amino acids. Here the CDR3 DNA reads TGTGCCAGCAGTTCCCTGAAGGGTGAAGCTTTCTTT. Protein: CASSSLKGEAFF.

This chain uses TRBV12-3 or TRBV12-4 with TRBJ2-3, with 13 positions matching TRBD2. CDR3 length equals 15 residues. V lost 5 bases, J lost 7 bases, and 6 bases stayed unmatched. As DNA, the CDR3 is TGTGCCAGCAGTCCCGGGACTAGCGGGACTTATACGCAGTATTTT. It translates to CASSPGTSGTYTQYF.

This clonotype was seen ten or more times. CDR3 residues: CASSYYGQGVDEQFF. The CDR3 coding sequence is TGTGCCAGCAGTTACTACGGACAGGGTGTCGATGAGCAGTTCTTC. V usage is TRBV6-5 and J usage is TRBJ2-1, with 8 bases matching TRBD1. The CDR3 totals 15 residues. Trimming removed 1 base from V and 8 bases from J; junction bases left unmatched: 7. CDR1 and CDR2 from the germline V gene are MNHEY and SVGAGI.

This clonotype occurred a few times. The rearrangement links TRBV13 to TRBJ2-3, with D possibly TRBD2 on 5 matching bases. The CDR3 spans 13 residues. In germline, CDR1 is PRHDT, CDR2 FYEKMQ (reference sequence). The V and J ends lost 2 bases and 5 bases respectively, with 8 bases between them. CDR3 nucleotide sequence: TGTGCCAGCAGCTTACGGGGAAAAGATACGCAGTATTTT. Its translation: CASSLRGKDTQYF.

The genes are TRBV5-1 and TRBJ1-1, with TRBD1 identical over 9 bases. The V gene's germline CDR1 is SGHRS and CDR2 YFSETQ. The CDR3 runs 16 residues. V was clipped by 2 bases and J by 1 base; unmatched bases: 6. CDR3 loop: CASSFTDRGGNTEAFF. DNA of the CDR3: TGCGCCAGCAGCTTTACCGACAGGGGGGGGAACACTGAAGCTTTCTTT.

This chain links TRBV3-1 with TRBJ2-2, with D unclear. The CDR3 spans 14 residues. Germline V CDR1 and CDR2: LGHDT, YNNKEL (reference sequence). Trimming left V 5 bases short and J 4 bases short, with 11 bases between. DNA for the CDR3: TGTGCCAGCAGCTGGGCCCCTCCCACCGGGGAGCTGTTTTTT. Translating gives CASSWAPPTGELFF.

CDR3 sequence reads: CASSLDGSRPDTQYF. DNA for the CDR3: TGCGCCAGCAGCTTGGACGGATCTCGGCCAGATACGCAGTATTTT. The chain links TRBV5-1 to TRBJ2-3, with D uncertain. The length of the CDR3 is 15 residues. Per germline, CDR1 SGHRS and CDR2 YFSETQ. The V and J ends lost 0 bases and 4 bases respectively, with 12 bases between them.

The gene calls are TRBV4-2 and TRBJ1-3; a possible D gene is TRBD1 (5 bases). V shed 0 bases and J shed 2 bases, with 8 bases lying between them. The CDR3 has 15 amino acids. Germline V gene sequence: CDR1 LGHNA, CDR2 YNFKEQ. CDR3 protein: CASSQDWGPGNTIYF. The CDR3 bases are TGTGCCAGCAGCCAAGATTGGGGACCTGGAAACACCATATATTTT.

This clonotype has a count of ten or more. The rearrangement joins TRBV27 to TRBJ2-7; TRBD2 matches at 8 bases. The CDR3 consists of 16 residues. Germline CDR1 reads MNHEY; CDR2 reads SMNVEV (reference sequence). V gave up 1 base and J gave up 4 bases; unmatched junction bases: 9. DNA for the CDR3: TGTGCCAGCAGTTTATATGGGTCTAGCGGGCTTTACGAGCAGTACTTC. As protein: CASSLYGSSGLYEQYF.

This chain joins TRBV4-1 and TRBJ2-1; TRBD2 matches 10 bases. V lost 2 bases, J lost 4 bases, and 5 bases stayed unmatched. The germline V gene has CDR1 MGHRA and CDR2 YSYEKL. This CDR3 has 16 amino acids. CDR3 sequence (DNA): TGCGCCAGCAGCCAAATCTTAGCGGGGGGATACAATGAGCAGTTCTTC. Protein product: CASSQILAGGYNEQFF.

This clonotype has just a few counts. The chain's CDR3 is CATSDLSSGDYNEQFF. As DNA, the CDR3 is TGTGCCACCAGTGACCTGTCTAGCGGGGACTACAATGAGCAGTTCTTC. V usage is TRBV24-1 and J usage is TRBJ2-1, with 9 positions matching TRBD2. Germline trimming cut 4 bases from V and 3 bases from J; bases unmatched to any gene: 6. The CDR3 totals 16 residues. CDR1 and CDR2 (germline): KGHDR, SFDVKD.

There are many counts of this clonotype. The chain has TRBV4-1 and TRBJ2-3; 7 nucleotides align to TRBD2. From germline, CDR1 is MGHRA and CDR2 YSYEKL. This CDR3 contains 16 residues. V shed 0 bases and J 1 base; nucleotides not matched to a gene: 4. The CDR3 is CASSQDKAGGTDTQYF. The DNA of the CDR3 is TGCGCCAGCAGCCAAGATAAGGCGGGGGGCACAGATACGCAGTATTTT.